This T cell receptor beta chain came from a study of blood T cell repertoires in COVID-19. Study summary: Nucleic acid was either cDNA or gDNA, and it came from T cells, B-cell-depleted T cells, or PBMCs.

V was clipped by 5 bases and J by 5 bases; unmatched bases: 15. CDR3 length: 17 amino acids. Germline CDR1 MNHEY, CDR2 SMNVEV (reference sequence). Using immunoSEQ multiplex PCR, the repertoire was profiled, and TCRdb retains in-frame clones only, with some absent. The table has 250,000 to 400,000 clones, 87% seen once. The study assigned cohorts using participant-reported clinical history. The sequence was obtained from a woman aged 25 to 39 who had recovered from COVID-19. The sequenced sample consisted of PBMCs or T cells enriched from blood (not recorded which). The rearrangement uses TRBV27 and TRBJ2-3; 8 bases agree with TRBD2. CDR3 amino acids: CASSPIPHGGVQDTQYF. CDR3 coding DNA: TGTGCCAGCAGTCCAATTCCCCACGGGGGGGTGCAAGATACGCAGTATTTT.